This T cell receptor beta chain came from a study of blood T cells in healthy people across ages. With respect to this clonotype: Its antigen is unidentified.

Study observations and caveats: Fewer expanded clones and more diversity marked long-lived versus aged donors.

Per the germline V gene, CDR1 is MGHDK and CDR2 is SYGVNS. This CDR3 has 14 residues. Trimming took off 4 bases at V and 7 bases at J, with 13 bases between the two ends. Primed by a sample-barcoded 5' primer and a J-beta primer mix, a second PCR proceeded for about 6 to 12 cycles. One entry per CDR3 protein, called by TCRdb with MiXCR from the 5' RACE reads. The data show some 900,000 distinct CDR3 sequences, with 45% to 50% seen just once and around an eighth held by the top ten. The TCR comes from a man younger than 40 in good health. The specimen was blood. The gene calls are TRBV25-1 and TRBJ1-4, with D uncertain. The CDR3: CASSGPGLGEKLFF. Here the CDR3 DNA reads TGTGCCAGCAGTGGACCGGGGTTGGGTGAAAAACTGTTTTTT.